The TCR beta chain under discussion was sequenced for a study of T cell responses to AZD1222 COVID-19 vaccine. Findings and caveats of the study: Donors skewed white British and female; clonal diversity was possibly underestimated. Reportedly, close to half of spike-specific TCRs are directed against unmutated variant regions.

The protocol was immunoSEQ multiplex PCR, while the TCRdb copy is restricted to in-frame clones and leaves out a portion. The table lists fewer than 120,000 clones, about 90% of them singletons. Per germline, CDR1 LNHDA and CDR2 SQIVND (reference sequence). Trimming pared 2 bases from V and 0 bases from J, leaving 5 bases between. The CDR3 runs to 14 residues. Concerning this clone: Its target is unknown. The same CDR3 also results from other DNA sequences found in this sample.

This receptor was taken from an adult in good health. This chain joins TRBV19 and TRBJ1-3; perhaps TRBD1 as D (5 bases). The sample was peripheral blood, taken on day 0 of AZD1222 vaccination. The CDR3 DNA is TGTGCCAGTAGTATAAGGGGCTCTGGAAACACCATATATTTT. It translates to CASSIRGSGNTIYF. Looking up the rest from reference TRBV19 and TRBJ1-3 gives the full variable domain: DGGITQSPKYLFRKEGQNVTLSCEQNLNHDAMYWYRQDPGQGLRLIYYSQIVNDFQKGDIAEGYSVSREKKESFPLTVTSAQKNPTAFYLCASSIRGSGNTIYFGEGSWLTVV.